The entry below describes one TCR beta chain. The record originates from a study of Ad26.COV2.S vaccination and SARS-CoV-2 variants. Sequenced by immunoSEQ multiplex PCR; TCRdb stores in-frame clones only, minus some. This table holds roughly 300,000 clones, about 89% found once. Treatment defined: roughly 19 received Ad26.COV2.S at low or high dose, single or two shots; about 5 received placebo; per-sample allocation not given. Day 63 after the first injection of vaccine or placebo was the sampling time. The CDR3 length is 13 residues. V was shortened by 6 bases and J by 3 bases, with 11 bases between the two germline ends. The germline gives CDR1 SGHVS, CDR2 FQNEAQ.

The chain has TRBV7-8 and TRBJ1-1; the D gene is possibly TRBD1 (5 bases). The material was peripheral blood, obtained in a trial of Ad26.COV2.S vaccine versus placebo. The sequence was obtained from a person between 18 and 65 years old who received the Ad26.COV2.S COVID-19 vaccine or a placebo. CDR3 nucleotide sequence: TGTGCCAGCAGTTCCGGGGCTGACACTGAAGCTTTCTTT. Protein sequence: CASSSGADTEAFF. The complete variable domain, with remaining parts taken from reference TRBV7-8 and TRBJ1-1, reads GAGVSQSPRYKVAKRGQDVALRCDPISGHVSLFWYQQALGQGPEFLTYFQNEAQLDKSGLPSDRFFAERPEGSVSTLKIQRTQQEDSAVYLCASSSGADTEAFFGQGTRLTVV.